One and the same sample provided the 10 T cell receptor beta chains below, sequenced in a study of cytomegalovirus exposure and HLA in healthy donors. PCR was performed using 60 Vbeta and 13 Jbeta primers. Method: immunoSEQ multiplex PCR; TCRdb's copy keeps in-frame clones and lacks some. The sample has 70,000 to 90,000 clones; about 66% are singletons. Sequencing input: PBMCs. Receptors were obtained from a man aged 40-49 years in good health and CMV-seropositive.

The genes are TRBV10-3 and TRBJ2-1; a weak D match, TRBD2 (6 bases). The CDR3 runs 14 residues. V lost 3 bases to trimming and J lost 7 bases, with 13 bases between them. The germline V gene encodes CDR1 ENHRY and CDR2 SYGVKD. The CDR3 is CAISELTGTNEQFF. CDR3 DNA: TGTGCCATCAGTGAATTGACGGGGACTAATGAGCAGTTCTTC.

In regard to this clone: This sample also contains other DNA sequences that code for the same CDR3. The chain is built from TRBV30 and TRBJ1-1, with D maybe TRBD1 (6 bases). Germline-derived CDR1 and CDR2 are GTSNPN and SVGIG (reference sequence). The length of the CDR3 is 14 residues. Trimming left V 3 bases short and J 6 bases short, with 17 bases between. CDR3 residues: CAWSDGVGAPEAFF. CDR3 bases: TGTGCCTGGAGCGACGGGGTGGGGGCCCCTGAAGCTTTCTTT.

This chain joins TRBV4-2 and TRBJ1-6, with D uncertain. The CDR3 runs to 13 residues. Trimming shortened V by 0 bases and J by 15 bases, and 12 bases separated the two germline ends. Germline values: CDR1 LGHNA, CDR2 YNFKEQ. CDR3 sequence (DNA): TGTGCCAGCAGCCAAGATTTGAGCCCAGGCCTCCACTTT. Its protein is CASSQDLSPGLHF.

The chain carries TRBV6-5 and TRBJ1-2; D is perhaps TRBD1 (5 bases). Germline-derived CDR1 and CDR2 are MNHEY and SVGAGI. V dropped 6 bases and J dropped 5 bases, with 13 bases sitting between them. This CDR3 spans 13 amino acids. In DNA form, the CDR3 reads TGTGCCAGCAGCAAGACAGACAAATATGGCTACACCTTC. It encodes CASSKTDKYGYTF.

The V call is TRBV7-2, the J call TRBJ1-1; tentatively, D is TRBD1 (6 bases). The CDR3 has 14 residues. Germline V gives CDR1 SGHTA, CDR2 FQGNSA. V dropped 5 bases and J dropped 4 bases, with 14 bases sitting between them. CDR3 region: CASSKYREGTEAFF. As DNA, the CDR3 is TGTGCCAGCAGCAAGTACAGGGAGGGCACTGAAGCTTTCTTT.

V and J are TRBV5-6 and TRBJ1-1; D uncertain. The CDR3 totals 14 residues. Germline values: CDR1 SGHDT, CDR2 YYEEEE. Trimming shortened V by 2 bases and J by 1 base, and 9 bases separated the two germline ends. The CDR3 nucleotides read TGTGCCAGCAGCTTTCAGGTCCCGAACACTGAAGCTTTCTTT. Protein sequence: CASSFQVPNTEAFF. Together with reference TRBV5-6 and TRBJ1-1, the CDR3 gives the full variable domain: DAGVTQSPTHLIKTRGQQVTLRCSPKSGHDTVSWYQQALGQGPQFIFQYYEEEERQRGNFPDRFSGHQFPNYSSELNVNALLLGDSALYLCASSFQVPNTEAFFGQGTRLTVV.

This clone was seen once. The gene calls are TRBV4-3 and TRBJ1-2; D remains ambiguous. This CDR3 has 16 amino acids. The germline gives CDR1 LGHNA, CDR2 YSLEER. V was pared by 0 bases and J by 4 bases, with 15 bases between. CDR3 bases: TGCGCCAGCAGCCAAGATAATCTCGGGAAGGCCTATGGCTACACCTTC. Protein sequence: CASSQDNLGKAYGYTF.

The gene calls are TRBV9 and TRBJ1-4, with 8 bases that match TRBD1. With V trimmed by 0 bases and J by 8 bases, 6 bases remained unmatched. The CDR3 spans 15 residues. Germline V lookup: CDR1 SGDLS, CDR2 YYNGEE. CDR3 coding DNA: TGTGCCAGCAGCGTAGGAGGACAGGGTTGGGAAAAACTGTTTTTT. Translating it yields CASSVGGQGWEKLFF.

The chain carries TRBV6-1 and TRBJ2-7; D gene uncertain. The CDR3 is 12 residues long. Germline V lookup: CDR1 MNHNS, CDR2 SASEGT. V was shortened by 4 bases and J by 2 bases, with 6 bases between the two germline ends. The CDR3 spells CASSAQTYEQYF. The CDR3 DNA reads TGTGCCAGCAGTGCACAAACCTACGAGCAGTACTTC.

The chain joins TRBV7-2 to TRBJ2-4; TRBD1 matches at 7 bases. V lost 5 bases and J lost 15; bases outside the gene matches: 13. Germline CDR1 reads SGHTA; CDR2 reads FQGNSA. CDR3 length equals 13 residues. The DNA for the CDR3 is TGTGCCAGCAGCCTAAACCGACAGGGTCGGTGGTACTTC. Amino acid sequence: CASSLNRQGRWYF.